The 23 T cell receptor beta chains given below trace back to one sample, sequenced in a study of blood T cell repertoires in COVID-19. The repertoire was sequenced with immunoSEQ multiplex PCR; TCRdb's copy has only in-frame clones and lacks some. The sample includes 200,000 to 250,000 clones, approximately 80% of them seen just once. The sample comprised peripheral blood. The receptors originated from a woman aged 45-59 years with acute or convalescent COVID-19.

The chain employs TRBV19 and TRBJ2-7, with 9 nucleotides matching TRBD1. Germline lookup yields CDR1 LNHDA and CDR2 SQIVND (reference sequence). The CDR3 has 13 residues. Trimming removed 7 bases from V and 3 bases from J; junction bases left unmatched: 4. CDR3 amino acids: CASNPTGGYEQYF. CDR3 nucleotide sequence: TGTGCCAGTAATCCGACAGGGGGCTACGAGCAGTACTTC.

The chain uses TRBV4-1 and TRBJ1-5; perhaps TRBD1 as D (6 bases). Trimming pared 1 base from V and 8 bases from J, leaving 15 bases between. In germline, CDR1 is MGHRA, CDR2 YSYEKL. The CDR3 loop spans 15 amino acids. The CDR3 nucleotides read TGCGCCAGCAGCCAAGTTACAGGGACGATGGAGCCCCAGCATTTT. Encoded protein: CASSQVTGTMEPQHF.

The chain has TRBV5-1 and TRBJ1-1; maybe TRBD1 (6 bases). Trimming cost V 6 bases and J 1 base, with 13 bases left between them. Germline values: CDR1 SGHRS, CDR2 YFSETQ. CDR3 size: 14 residues. DNA of the CDR3: TGCGCCAGCATCTCCGGGACATCGAACACTGAAGCTTTCTTT. It specifies CASISGTSNTEAFF.

This clone was observed a single time. The chain is built from TRBV28 and TRBJ2-5, with TRBD2 identical over 9 bases. This CDR3 comprises 15 residues. The V and J ends lost 0 bases and 3 bases, in that order; junction bases with no gene match: 2. CDR1 is MDHEN and CDR2 is SYDVKM in the germline V gene. CDR3 sequence reads: CASSLWASGEETQYF. The CDR3 nucleotides are TGTGCCAGCAGTTTATGGGCTAGCGGGGAAGAGACCCAGTACTTC.

This clone was observed once. DNA for the CDR3: TGCGCCAGCAGCCAAGGACAGGGTGCGGACGAGCAGTACTTC. It is translated as CASSQGQGADEQYF. This chain joins TRBV5-1 and TRBJ2-7; 8 positions agree with TRBD1. Germline V gene lookup returns CDR1 SGHRS and CDR2 YFSETQ. The V segment lost 4 bases and the J segment 5 bases; nucleotides outside the gene matches: 8. The CDR3 is 14 residues long.

The chain carries TRBV11-2 and TRBJ1-2; a weak D match, TRBD1 (5 bases). Deletions cut 5 bases from V and 4 bases from J, with 14 bases between. This CDR3 is 14 amino acids long. From germline, CDR1 is SGHAT and CDR2 FQNNGV. DNA of the CDR3: TGTGCCAGCAGCCCCGCGAGAGACAGCTATGGCTACACCTTC. Its translation: CASSPARDSYGYTF.

The V and J genes are TRBV6-6 and TRBJ2-1; maybe TRBD1 (5 bases). Trimming took off 8 bases at V and 5 bases at J, with 13 bases between the two ends. This CDR3 is 13 amino acids long. In germline, CDR1 is MNHNY, CDR2 SVGAGI (reference sequence). CDR3 loop: CASSGRVDNEQFF. The CDR3 DNA is TGTGCCAGCTCCGGCAGGGTCGACAATGAGCAGTTCTTC.

The chain has TRBV2 and TRBJ1-5, with D possibly matching TRBD1 (6 bases). Deletions cut 6 bases from V and 2 bases from J, with 20 bases between. Germline V gives CDR1 SNHLY, CDR2 FYNNEI. This CDR3 has 17 residues. CDR3 loop: CASRLGPRGGGNQPQHF. The CDR3, as DNA: TGTGCCAGCAGATTGGGCCCGAGGGGGGGCGGCAATCAGCCCCAGCATTTT.

The chain carries TRBV27 and TRBJ1-4, with a weak D call TRBD1 (5 bases). Germline CDR1 is MNHEY and CDR2 is SMNVEV (reference sequence). There are 15 residues in the CDR3. V was shortened by 2 bases and J by 8 bases, with 15 bases between the two germline ends. Written as DNA, the CDR3 is TGTGCCAGCAGTTTAAAGGGCAAACAGGACGAAAAACTGTTTTTT. This gives the protein CASSLKGKQDEKLFF.

The chain recombines TRBV2 with TRBJ2-5, with 9 bases fitting TRBD2. The V gene end was trimmed by 5 bases and the J gene end by 1 base; junction bases not matched to a gene: 5. The CDR3 has 15 residues. CDR1 and CDR2 from the germline V gene are SNHLY and FYNNEI. The CDR3 sequence is CASSIPTSGQETQYF. The CDR3 coding sequence is TGTGCCAGCAGTATTCCGACTAGCGGCCAAGAGACCCAGTACTTC.

The J gene is TRBJ2-2, the V gene TRBV24-1; 7 bases fit TRBD1. Germline CDR1 KGHDR, CDR2 SFDVKD. The CDR3 is 18 amino acids. V shed 3 bases, J shed 1 base, and the junction held 10 bases outside the gene matches. Here the CDR3 DNA reads TGTGCCACCAGTGATACCTCGAGGGGGCTGGGGAACACCGGGGAGCTGTTTTTT. Translation: CATSDTSRGLGNTGELFF.

J is TRBJ1-1 and V is TRBV7-8, with 8 bases fitting TRBD1. The V and J ends lost 1 base and 9 bases, in that order; junction bases with no gene match: 4. Germline V CDR1 and CDR2: SGHVS, FQNEAQ. This CDR3 is built from 13 residues. This CDR3 reads CASSLEAGGKAFF. DNA of the CDR3: TGTGCCAGCAGCTTAGAAGCAGGGGGCAAAGCTTTCTTT.

The chain joins TRBV25-1 to TRBJ2-1; D not certain. The CDR3 consists of 12 residues. In germline, CDR1 is MGHDK, CDR2 SYGVNS. Trimming stripped 8 bases from V and 4 bases from J, with 9 bases between. This chain's CDR3 is CASLPQYNEQFF. The CDR3 DNA sequence: TGTGCCAGCTTACCCCAGTACAATGAGCAGTTCTTC. Full variable domain (remainder filled in from reference TRBV25-1 and TRBJ2-1): EADIYQTPRYLVIGTGKKITLECSQTMGHDKMYWYQQDPGMELHLIHYSYGVNSTEKGDLSSESTVSRIRTEHFPLTLESARPSHTSQYLCASLPQYNEQFFGPGTRLTVL.

The rearrangement links TRBV20-1 to TRBJ1-1, with 9 bases fitting TRBD1. The V and J ends lost 3 bases and 10 bases, in that order; junction bases with no gene match: 3. CDR3 length equals 11 residues. Germline V gene lookup returns CDR1 DFQATT and CDR2 SNEGSKA (reference sequence). CDR3 sequence: CSARGTGLAFF. CDR3 DNA: TGCAGTGCTAGGGGGACAGGGCTAGCTTTCTTT.

This sequence joins TRBV5-6 and TRBJ2-1; 10 bases align to TRBD2. Trimming at V came to 5 bases and at J to 3 bases, leaving 14 bases not matched to a gene. Germline assignment: CDR1 SGHDT and CDR2 YYEEEE. The CDR3 length is 18 residues. The CDR3 DNA reads as TGTGCCAGCAGGCCCACCGCTAGCGGGAGACGTTTCTACAATGAGCAGTTCTTC. Protein product: CASRPTASGRRFYNEQFF.

V and J are TRBV2 and TRBJ1-5, with no clear D. V lost 2 bases, J lost 2 bases, and 7 bases lay in between. This CDR3 comprises 14 residues. The germline gives CDR1 SNHLY, CDR2 FYNNEI. CDR3 sequence: CASSEQFGNQPQHF. CDR3 bases: TGTGCCAGCAGTGAACAGTTCGGCAATCAGCCCCAGCATTTT.

This chain joins TRBV2 and TRBJ1-6; TRBD1 matches 9 bases. V was pared by 8 bases and J by 6 bases, with 8 bases of the junction left unmatched. Germline loops: CDR1 SNHLY, CDR2 FYNNEI. The CDR3 runs 15 residues. CDR3 nucleotide sequence: TGTGCCAGCGACGAAGGGACAGGGCCTAATTCACCCCTCCACTTT. It is translated as CASDEGTGPNSPLHF.

V gene TRBV6-5 combines with J gene TRBJ2-7; perhaps TRBD1 as D (6 bases). This CDR3 has 12 residues. Between the trimmed V and J ends, which lost 4 bases and 6 bases, there was a span of 10 bases. Germline assignment: CDR1 MNHEY and CDR2 SVGAGI. The chain's CDR3 is CASSSGHFEQYF. The CDR3 DNA reads TGTGCCAGCAGTTCGGGACATTTCGAGCAGTACTTC.

The chain uses TRBV7-9 and TRBJ2-5, with a tentative D call TRBD2 (5 bases). Deletions cut 5 bases from V and 2 bases from J, with 12 bases between. The CDR3 totals 14 residues. The germline V gene has CDR1 SEHNR and CDR2 FQNEAQ (reference sequence). CDR3 protein: CASSPMRVQETQYF. CDR3 bases: TGTGCCAGCAGCCCCATGAGGGTTCAAGAGACCCAGTACTTC.

This clone occurred a few times. The chain joins TRBV24-1 to TRBJ1-3; 9 nucleotides align to TRBD1. V shed 1 base and J 4 bases; nucleotides not matched to a gene: 22. The CDR3 totals 22 residues. Per the germline V gene, CDR1 is KGHDR and CDR2 is SFDVKD. CDR3 amino acids: CATSDFRRDRVVWAINGNTIYF. CDR3 nucleotides: TGTGCCACCAGTGATTTTCGCCGGGACAGGGTAGTGTGGGCCATCAACGGAAACACCATATATTTT.

This sequence joins TRBV3-1 (or the pseudogene TRBV3-2) and TRBJ1-1; D gene uncertain. The CDR3 consists of 15 residues. CDR1 is LGHDT and CDR2 is YNNKEL in the germline V gene (reference sequence). The V and J ends lost 1 base and 4 bases respectively, with 13 bases between them. CDR3 bases: TGTGCCAGCAGCCAAGTAGCCCGAGAGGGCACTGAAGCTTTCTTT. Residues: CASSQVAREGTEAFF.

This sequence joins TRBV28 and TRBJ2-6; D is undetermined. Trimming shortened V by 7 bases and J by 0 bases, and 7 bases separated the two germline ends. The CDR3 length is 14 residues. Germline CDR1 and CDR2: MDHEN and SYDVKM. The CDR3 DNA follows: TGTGCCAGCACCCTGAGCTCTGGGGCCAACGTCCTGACTTTC. Translation: CASTLSSGANVLTF.

The chain couples TRBV18 to TRBJ2-3; maybe TRBD2 (5 bases). V dropped 3 bases and J dropped 2 bases, with 12 bases sitting between them. Germline CDR1 KGHSH, CDR2 LQKENI. CDR3 length equals 15 residues. CDR3 amino acids: CASSPVAGYTDTQYF. The CDR3 DNA sequence: TGTGCCAGCTCACCTGTGGCGGGCTACACAGATACGCAGTATTTT.